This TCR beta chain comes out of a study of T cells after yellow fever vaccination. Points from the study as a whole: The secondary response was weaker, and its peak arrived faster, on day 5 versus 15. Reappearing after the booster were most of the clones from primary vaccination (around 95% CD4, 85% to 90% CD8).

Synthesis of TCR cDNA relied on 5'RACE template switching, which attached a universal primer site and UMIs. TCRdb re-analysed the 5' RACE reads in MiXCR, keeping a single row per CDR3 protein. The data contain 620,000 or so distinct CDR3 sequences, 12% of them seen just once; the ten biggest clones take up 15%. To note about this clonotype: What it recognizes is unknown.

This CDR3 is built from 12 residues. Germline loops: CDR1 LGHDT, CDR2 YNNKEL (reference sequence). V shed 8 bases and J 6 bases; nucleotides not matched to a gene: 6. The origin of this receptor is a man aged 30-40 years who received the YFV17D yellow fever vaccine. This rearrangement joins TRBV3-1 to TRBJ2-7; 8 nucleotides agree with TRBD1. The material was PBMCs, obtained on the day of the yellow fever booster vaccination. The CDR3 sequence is CASQGDRSEQYF. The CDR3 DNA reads TGTGCCAGCCAAGGGGACAGGAGCGAGCAGTACTTC.